The TCR beta chain under discussion was sequenced for a study of beta chain features in type 1 diabetes. Findings of the study overall: Shorter TCRB CDR3s, moderately but significantly so, were found in Type 1 diabetes patients in all four CD4+ subsets. Shorter templates might be favored by PCR, equally in patients and controls. The naive, central memory and Treg TCRB repertoires of patients appeared to be more similar to one another than those of healthy donors.

On this clone itself: Its antigen remains unidentified.

CD4+ naive, central memory, regulatory and stem cell-like memory cells were sorted via CD45RO/CCR7/CD25/CD127/CD95/CD27. The CDR3 runs 13 residues. Losses at the gene ends were 4 bases for V and 8 bases for J; bases not matched to a gene: 6. CDR1 and CDR2 (germline): SGHRS, YFSETQ. What was sequenced were expressed TCRB transcripts, since all of the isolated RNA had been reverse transcribed. Assay used: immunoSEQ multiplex PCR; TCRdb lists only in-frame clones, some missing. The sample includes hundreds of thousands of clones, around 16% seen only once; the top ten take under 0.095%. The gene calls are TRBV5-1 and TRBJ2-1; 7 bases map to TRBD2. This TCR came from a man between 18 and 29 years old in good health. Material for sequencing was naive CD4+ T cells from blood. Here the CDR3 DNA reads TGCGCCAGCAGCAAAGGGAGGGACGATGAGCAGTTCTTC. Protein: CASSKGRDDEQFF.